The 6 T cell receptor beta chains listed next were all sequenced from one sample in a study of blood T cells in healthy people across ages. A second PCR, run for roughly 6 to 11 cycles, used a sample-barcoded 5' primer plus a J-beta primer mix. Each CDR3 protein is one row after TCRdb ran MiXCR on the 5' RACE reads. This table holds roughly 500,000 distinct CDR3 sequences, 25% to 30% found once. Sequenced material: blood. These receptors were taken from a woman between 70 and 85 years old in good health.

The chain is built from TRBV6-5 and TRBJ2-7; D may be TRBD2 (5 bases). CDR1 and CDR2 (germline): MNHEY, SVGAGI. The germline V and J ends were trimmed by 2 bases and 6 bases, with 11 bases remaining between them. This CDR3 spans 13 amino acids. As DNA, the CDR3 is TGTGCCAGCAGTTACCCGGGGATGGGCGAGCAGTACTTC. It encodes CASSYPGMGEQYF.

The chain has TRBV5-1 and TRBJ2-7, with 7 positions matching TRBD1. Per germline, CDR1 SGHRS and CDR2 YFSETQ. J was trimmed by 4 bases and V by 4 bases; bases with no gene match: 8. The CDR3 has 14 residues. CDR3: CASSGGGQAYEQYF. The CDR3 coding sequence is TGCGCCAGCAGCGGAGGCGGACAGGCGTACGAGCAGTACTTC.

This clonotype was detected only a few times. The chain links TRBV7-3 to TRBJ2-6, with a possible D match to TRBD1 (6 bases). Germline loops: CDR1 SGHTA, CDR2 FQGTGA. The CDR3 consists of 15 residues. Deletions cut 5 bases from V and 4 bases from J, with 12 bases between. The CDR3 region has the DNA TGTGCCAGCAGCCTAGAGGGGGTAGGGGCCAACGTCCTGACTTTC. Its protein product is CASSLEGVGANVLTF. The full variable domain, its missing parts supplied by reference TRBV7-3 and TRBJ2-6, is GAGVSQTPSNKVTEKGKYVELRCDPISGHTALYWYRQSLGQGPEFLIYFQGTGAADDSGLPNDRFFAVRPEGSVSTLKIQRTERGDSAVYLCASSLEGVGANVLTFGAGSRLTVL.

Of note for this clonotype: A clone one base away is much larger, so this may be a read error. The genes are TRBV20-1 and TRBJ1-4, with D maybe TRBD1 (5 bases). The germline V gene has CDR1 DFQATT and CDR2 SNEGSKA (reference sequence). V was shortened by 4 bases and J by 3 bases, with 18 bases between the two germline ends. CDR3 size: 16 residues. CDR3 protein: CSATDGRRTSNEKLFF. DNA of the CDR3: TGCAGTGCTACAGATGGGAGAAGGACATCTAATGAAAAACTGTTTTTT.

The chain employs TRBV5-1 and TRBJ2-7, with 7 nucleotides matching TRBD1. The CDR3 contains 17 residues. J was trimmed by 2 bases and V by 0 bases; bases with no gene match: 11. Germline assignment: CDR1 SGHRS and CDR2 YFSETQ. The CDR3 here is CASSLAGTGEKAYEQYF. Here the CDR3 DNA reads TGCGCCAGCAGCTTGGCCGGAACAGGGGAGAAGGCCTACGAGCAGTACTTC.

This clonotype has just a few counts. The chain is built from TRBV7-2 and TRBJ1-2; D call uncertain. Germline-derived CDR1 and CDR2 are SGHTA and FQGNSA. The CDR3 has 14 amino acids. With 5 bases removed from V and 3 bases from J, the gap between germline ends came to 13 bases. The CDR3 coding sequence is TGTGCCAGCAGCAAATCCCTGACCCACTATGGCTACACCTTC. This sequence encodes CASSKSLTHYGYTF.